This T cell receptor (beta chain) was sequenced for a study of CD8 T cells in ankylosing spondylitis. Study observations and caveats: In ankylosing spondylitis blood, a motif of about eight highly homologous TCR beta variants appeared characteristic. Before this, some motif variants had been reported in reactive arthritis synovial fluid and blood. Peripheral blood samples showed relatively rare disease-linked clones, and these clones were CD8+.

This clonotype has ten or more counts. Its antigen is not known. Via MiXCR, TCRdb re-called the 5' RACE reads, giving one row per CDR3 protein. The table has under 300,000 distinct CDR3 sequences, about 10% seen once. The CDR3 runs to 14 residues. Trimming pared 4 bases from V and 0 bases from J, leaving 9 bases between. Germline V gives CDR1 SGHRS, CDR2 YFSETQ. The TCR was taken from a male donor with ankylosing spondylitis or in good health (not recorded which). V is TRBV5-1 and J is TRBJ2-3, with D possibly being TRBD1 (6 bases). Sequences were obtained from blood, either unsorted or a sorted T cell fraction (not recorded which). DNA of the CDR3: TGCGCCAGCAGCAAAGGACAGAGCACAGATACGCAGTATTTT. The encoded protein is CASSKGQSTDTQYF. Full variable domain (rest looked up from reference TRBV5-1 and TRBJ2-3): KAGVTQTPRYLIKTRGQQVTLSCSPISGHRSVSWYQQTPGQGLQFLFEYFSETQRNKGNFPGRFSGRQFSNSRSEMNVSTLELGDSALYLCASSKGQSTDTQYFGPGTRLTVL.